Sequencing of this T cell receptor (beta chain) was carried out in a study of memory CD4+ T cells and cytomegalovirus serostatus (dated by TCRdb to about 2019). With regard to the full study: The cohort comprised 33 healthy Belgian adults, 9 CMV seropositive and 24 CMV seronegative. To replicate a published TCR-based CMV serostatus classifier, the researchers sequenced the CD4+ memory TCRbeta repertoires of a Belgian cohort whose cytomegalovirus serostatus was known. Study-level results and caveats: A median bootstrapped AUC of around 0.95 with a 95% CI of 0.76-1.00 was achieved on the Belgian cohort by the original-framework classifier. Results were interpreted as suggesting that the CMV-associated TCR signature is largely present in the CD4+ memory repertoire. For predicting CMV serostatus, the median bootstrapped AUC was approximately 0.95 using the original framework and almost 0.93 using a US-trained random forest. Only CD4+CD45RO+ memory cells were sequenced, in contrast to the original study, which included naive and memory CD4+ and CD8+ populations. Among the roughly 160 previously reported CMV-associated TCRbeta sequences, some 67 showed up in the CD4+ memory repertoires, with each one found in between one and five individuals.

Turning to this clone: The antigen it recognizes is unknown. The input lacks base qualities; no much larger clone sits a single base away.

A FACSAria II was used to sort memory CD4+ T cells, defined as single viable CD3+CD4+CD8-CD45RO+ cells. CMV serostatus was assessed using a Roche Elecsys assay, by which serum IgG against CMV pp150, pp28, p38 and p52 was detected. After the samples were thawed, total CD4+ T cells were enriched through positive selection using CD4 magnetic microbeads. The samples came from a different study that was designed specifically to examine the CD4+ T cell memory repertoire. Following standard operating procedures, peripheral blood mononuclear cells were isolated and cryopreserved, while serum was kept at -80 degrees C. CD3-PerCP (BW264/56), CD4-APC (RPA-T4), CD45RO-PE (UCHT1) and CD8-Pacific Orange (3B5) antibodies were used for staining, and non-viable cells were excluded with Sytox blue. From a lookup of the germline V gene, CDR1 and CDR2 are SGHVS and FQNEAQ. Trimming removed 5 bases from V and 5 bases from J; the gene matches leave 10 bases unexplained. Including the terminal cysteine and phenylalanine, the CDR3 comprises 16 residues. Only the CDR3 DNA stays, 48 bases, in frame from base 1.

Genomic DNA was extracted from sorted cells with the Quick-DNA Microprep Kit. Amplification of TCRbeta DNA was done with the immunoSEQ hsTCRbeta kit, following the protocol from the manufacturer. An Illumina MiSeq instrument was used to sequence the TCRbeta libraries. Per the original workflow: After out-of-frame sequences were removed, around 2,200,000 distinct TCRbeta sequences remained, averaging around 67,000 per individual. Each individual was scored by the count of fewer than 200 previously reported CMV-associated TCRbeta sequences and the total productive distinct TCRbeta count. A beta-binomial model was reimplemented in Python, and scikit-learn random forests with default parameters were trained on US cohort data. On the Belgian cohort, classifier performance was reported as the median AUC, along with percentile confidence intervals, across 10,000 bootstrap iterations. What TCRdb holds here is the immuneACCESS table cut down to in-frame rearrangements. Part of the clones is not present; checked against another copy, under half of the missing clones reflect an unresolved V gene, and the others are unexplained. Clonal size and the V and J genes are those of that table, whereas D and trimming came from the DNA. This sample gives about 48,000 clones in total; 78% of them show up just once. Together, the top ten hold roughly 0.8% of the sample.

The chain is made from TRBV7-8 and TRBJ1-4; TRBD1 matches 8 bases in the middle. This sequence was found in an adult in good health and CMV-seronegative. The sample taken for sequencing was memory CD4+ T cells from blood. The CDR3 has the sequence CASSPTDREWNEKLFF. Here is the DNA: TGTGCCAGCAGCCCCACGGACAGGGAGTGGAATGAAAAACTGTTTTTT.